This is a list of T cell receptor beta chains from one sample in a study of cytotoxic CD8 clonotypes in ibrutinib-treated CLL. Clones were read by immunoSEQ multiplex PCR, and TCRdb kept only the in-frame ones, dropping some. The data hold some 310,000 clones, with about 77% observed a single time. The specimen comprised PBMCs, sampled before ibrutinib treatment. The receptors shown here come from a human donor with chronic lymphocytic leukemia. Each CDR3 is given with its conserved first and last residue. The D gene is left open where the match is weak. Clone sizes are given selectively: once, few, many, or a class where the clone is expanded.

few	TRBV4-2	TRBJ1-3	NA	TGTGCCAGCAGCCAAGATGTTCAGGCGAGCTCTGGAAACACCATATATTTT	CASSQDVQASSGNTIYF
many	TRBV7-2	TRBJ2-7	TRBD1	TGTGCCAGCAGCTCGGGACAGTTGGGCCGTTGGTACTTC	CASSSGQLGRWYF
NA	TRBV12-5	TRBJ2-6	NA	TGTGCTAGTGGTTTGGTACCGAGAGGAGGTTTGGGGTCCAACGTCCTGACTTTC	CASGLVPRGGLGSNVLTF
NA	TRBV5-1	TRBJ2-5	NA	TGCGCCAGCAGCTTGGACACCCCTAAGGAGACCCAGTACTTC	CASSLDTPKETQYF
NA	TRBV4-2	TRBJ2-2	NA	TGTGCCAGCAGCCAAGATAGGCTAGCGATTAACACCGGGGAGCTGTTTTTT	CASSQDRLAINTGELFF
NA	TRBV6-5	TRBJ2-2	NA	TGTGCCAGCAGTTACGACCAGACCGGGGAGCTGTTTTTT	CASSYDQTGELFF
NA	TRBV2	TRBJ2-5	TRBD1	TGTGCCAGCAGTTGGGACAGGGGATCCCGCCAAGAGACCCAGTACTTC	CASSWDRGSRQETQYF
NA	TRBV4-2	TRBJ2-7	TRBD1	TGTGCCAGCAGCCAAGGGCAGGGGGCTTACGAGCAGTACTTC	CASSQGQGAYEQYF
NA	TRBV5-1	TRBJ2-2	TRBD2	TGCGCCAGCAGCCTCCCTGTAGCGGGAGGGCAGGGGGCCGGGGAGCTGTTTTTT	CASSLPVAGGQGAGELFF
NA	TRBV9	TRBJ1-2	NA	TGTGCCAGCAGCCGCACAGGGTCTTCCAACTATGGCTACACCTTC	CASSRTGSSNYGYTF
NA	TRBV7-2	TRBJ2-1	NA	TGTGCCAGCAGCTTAGAATCGCCGTCAGCCTACAATGAGCAGTTCTTC	CASSLESPSAYNEQFF
NA	TRBV27	TRBJ2-2	NA	TGTGCCAGCAGCCCAGCCACCGGGGAGCTGTTTTTT	CASSPATGELFF
NA	TRBV7-2	TRBJ2-7	TRBD2	TGTGCCAGCAGCTCTCTAGCGGGACTGGAGGTCGAGCAGTACTTC	CASSSLAGLEVEQYF
once	TRBV18	TRBJ2-7	NA	TGTGCCAGCTCACCACTCTCTGGGGACGAGCAGTACTTC	CASSPLSGDEQYF
few	TRBV9	TRBJ2-5	TRBD2	TGTGCCAGCAGAGCGGGAAACCAAGAGACCCAGTACTTC	CASRAGNQETQYF
once	TRBV6-6	TRBJ2-7	TRBD1	TGTGCCAGCAGCCCACAGGGGGCTTTTGAGCAGTACTTC	CASSPQGAFEQYF
NA	TRBV4-1	TRBJ2-7	NA	TGCGCCAGCAGTTCGGACATCTCCTACGAGCAGTACTTC	CASSSDISYEQYF
NA	TRBV7-2	TRBJ2-3	TRBD1	TGTGCCAGCAGCCGATTCCGGGACAGGGTCAGCACAGATACGCAGTATTTT	CASSRFRDRVSTDTQYF
NA	TRBV10-3	TRBJ2-7	TRBD2	TGTGCCATCAGTGAGCGGACTAGCGGGAACAACTACGAGCAGTACTTC	CAISERTSGNNYEQYF
once	TRBV30	TRBJ2-1	TRBD2	TGTGCCTGGAGTATGGTAGCGGGAGGGTTCAGATACAATGAGCAGTTCTTC	CAWSMVAGGFRYNEQFF
NA	TRBV30	TRBJ2-4	TRBD2	TGTGCCTGGAGTGCTCTGAGCGGGGGGTCCGTGCCGCAGTACTTC	CAWSALSGGSVPQYF
NA	TRBV15	TRBJ2-1	TRBD1	TGTGCCACCAGCACATCGACAGGGGATGAGCAGTTCTTC	CATSTSTGDEQFF
NA	TRBV9	TRBJ1-3	NA	TGTGCCAGCAGCGTAGATTACATGGCCGGAAACACCATATATTTT	CASSVDYMAGNTIYF
few	TRBV9	TRBJ1-1	NA	TGTGCCAGCAGCGTAGATTGGAACACTGAAGCTTTCTTT	CASSVDWNTEAFF
few	TRBV7-2	TRBJ2-1	TRBD2	TGTGCCAGCAGCTTAGAAGGGACTAGCGGGAGGCACTACAATGAGCAGTTCTTC	CASSLEGTSGRHYNEQFF
NA	TRBV9	TRBJ2-6	NA	TGTGCCAGCAGCCCCGTCTCTGGGGCCAACGTCCTGACTTTC	CASSPVSGANVLTF
NA	TRBV28	TRBJ2-1	TRBD1	TGTGCCAGCGGCCCCCGGGACAGGGCTTACAATGAGCAGTTCTTC	CASGPRDRAYNEQFF
NA	TRBV4-1	TRBJ2-7	TRBD2	TGCGCCAGCAGCCAAGAGCACGCGGGAGTTGGGGAGCAGTACTTC	CASSQEHAGVGEQYF
once	TRBV27	TRBJ2-2	NA	TGTGCCAGCAGTAGGCGGGGAGCGCTATGGACCGGGGAGCTGTTTTTT	CASSRRGALWTGELFF
NA	TRBV4-3	TRBJ2-7	TRBD2	TGCGCCAGCAGCCAAGACGGAGGGGGTCTAGCGGGCAACTACGAGCAGTACTTC	CASSQDGGGLAGNYEQYF
few	TRBV2	TRBJ1-2	TRBD1	TGTGCCAGCACGACAGGGAACCAAAGGTACTATGGCTACACCTTC	CASTTGNQRYYGYTF
NA	TRBV14	TRBJ2-4	NA	TGTGCCAGCAGCCAAGATCTAGCCAAAAACATTCAGTACTTC	CASSQDLAKNIQYF
NA	TRBV15	TRBJ2-1	TRBD2	TGTGCCACCAGCAGGGCTACTAGCGGAGACCCCTTTGCCCATGAGCAGTTCTTC	CATSRATSGDPFAHEQFF
NA	TRBV20-1	TRBJ1-5	NA	TGCAGTGTAGGGGGGGATCAGCCCCAGCATTTT	CSVGGDQPQHF
NA	TRBV28	TRBJ1-1	NA	TGTGCCAGCACTTGGACCGAATATAACACTGAAGCTTTCTTT	CASTWTEYNTEAFF
NA	TRBV5-1	TRBJ2-7	TRBD1	TGCGCCAGCAGCTTATACAGGGGGCGCGGTTACGAGCAGTACTTC	CASSLYRGRGYEQYF
NA	TRBV9	TRBJ2-7	NA	TGTGCCAGCAGCGTAGGAGGCTTAGAGGCCTACGAGCAGTACTTC	CASSVGGLEAYEQYF
NA	TRBV30	TRBJ2-1	TRBD2	TGTGCCTGGAGCGCGAGGACTAGCGGGCCAAATGAGCAGTTCTTC	CAWSARTSGPNEQFF
NA	TRBV11-3	TRBJ2-3	NA	TGTGCCAGCAGCTTAGTCGGCGAGAGGGATACGCAGTATTTT	CASSLVGERDTQYF
NA	TRBV6-5	TRBJ2-7	TRBD1	TGTGCCAGCAGAACGACAGGGGGGACCTCCTACGAGCAGTACTTC	CASRTTGGTSYEQYF
once	TRBV29-1	TRBJ2-2	NA	TGCAGCGCCTGGACATCGAACACCGGGGAGCTGTTTTTT	CSAWTSNTGELFF
NA	TRBV19	TRBJ1-5	TRBD1	TGTGCCAGTAGTATCCGGACAGGGGGAGCAGGTCAGCCCCAGCATTTT	CASSIRTGGAGQPQHF
NA	TRBV5-1	TRBJ2-7	TRBD1	TGCGCCAGCAGCTTAGGGACAGGGAAAAAGTACGAGCAGTACTTC	CASSLGTGKKYEQYF
few	TRBV19	TRBJ1-2	NA	TGTGCCAGTAGTACAGGGAAACCCTATGGCTACACCTTC	CASSTGKPYGYTF
NA	TRBV28	TRBJ2-5	NA	TGTGCCAGCATATCGGACAGAACAAGGGAGACCCAGTACTTC	CASISDRTRETQYF
NA	TRBV5-8	TRBJ1-1	NA	TGTGCCAGCAGACCCGGGGGCTATGAAGCTTTCTTT	CASRPGGYEAFF
NA	TRBV11-2	TRBJ2-1	TRBD2	TGTGCCAGCAGCTTAGATATAGCGGGAGTCCCCAATGAGCAGTTCTTC	CASSLDIAGVPNEQFF
many	TRBV10-2	TRBJ1-1	NA	TGCGCCAGCAGCCACGAGACTGAAGCTTTCTTT	CASSHETEAFF
NA	TRBV14	TRBJ1-2	NA	TGTGCCAGCAGCCAAGAGGGGGCAGGGAGCTACACCTTC	CASSQEGAGSYTF
NA	TRBV2	TRBJ2-3	TRBD2	TGTGCCAGCAGATCCCGGACTAGCGGGAGGAGGAGCACAGATACGCAGTATTTT	CASRSRTSGRRSTDTQYF
NA	TRBV4-1	TRBJ2-1	NA	TGCGCCAGCAGCCAAGATTTTGGGCGGATGCAGTTCTTC	CASSQDFGRMQFF
NA	TRBV29-1	TRBJ2-5	NA	TGCAGCGTTGTTTCGGGGTTGGGCGAGACCCAGTACTTC	CSVVSGLGETQYF
NA	TRBV15	TRBJ2-7	NA	TGTGCCACCAGCAGAGATCGACTTCGCGGGACCGACTACGAGCAGTACTTC	CATSRDRLRGTDYEQYF